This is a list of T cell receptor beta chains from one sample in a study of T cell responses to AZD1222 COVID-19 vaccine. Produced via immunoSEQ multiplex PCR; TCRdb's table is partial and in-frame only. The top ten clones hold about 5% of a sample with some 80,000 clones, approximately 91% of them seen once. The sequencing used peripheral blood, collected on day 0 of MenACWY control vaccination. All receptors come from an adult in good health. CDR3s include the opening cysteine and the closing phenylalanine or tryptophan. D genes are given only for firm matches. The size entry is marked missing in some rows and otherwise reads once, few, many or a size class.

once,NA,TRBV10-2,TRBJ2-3,TGCGCCAGCAGGGCGGAATACACAGATACGCAGTATTTT,CASRAEYTDTQYF
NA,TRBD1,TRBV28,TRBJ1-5,TGTGCCAGCAGTTTATTACAGGGGACCAATCAGCCCCAGCATTTT,CASSLLQGTNQPQHF
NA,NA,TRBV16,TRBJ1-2,TGTGCCAGCAGCCAATCGGTCAGGGGAGACTACACCTTC,CASSQSVRGDYTF
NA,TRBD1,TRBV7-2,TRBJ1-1,TGTGCCAGCAGGGGACAGGGGAACACTGAAGCTTTCTTT,CASRGQGNTEAFF
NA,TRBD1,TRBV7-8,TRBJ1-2,TGTGCCAGCAGCCCCGGGGACAGGATTAACTATGGCTACACCTTC,CASSPGDRINYGYTF
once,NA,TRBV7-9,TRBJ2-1,TGTGCCAGCAGCCCTATCGAGCCATCCTACAATGAGCAGTTCTTC,CASSPIEPSYNEQFF
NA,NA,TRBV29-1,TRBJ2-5,TGCAGCGTTGAATCGCCTGGTGGAGAGACCCAGTACTTC,CSVESPGGETQYF
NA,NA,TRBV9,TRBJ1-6,TGTGCCAGCAGCGTCACTAACAGTAATTCACCCCTCCACTTT,CASSVTNSNSPLHF
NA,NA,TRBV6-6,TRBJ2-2,TGTGCCAGCAGTTTTGCGGCCGGGGAGCTGTTTTTT,CASSFAAGELFF
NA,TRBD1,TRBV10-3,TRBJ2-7,TGTGCCATCAGTGACCGGGACAGCTCCTACGAGCAGTACTTC,CAISDRDSSYEQYF
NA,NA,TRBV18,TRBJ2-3,TGTGCCAGCTCCCCAATGACAGATACGCAGTATTTT,CASSPMTDTQYF
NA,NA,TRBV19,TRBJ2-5,TGTGCCAGTAGCGGGTCGGTCCTTCGGACCCAGTACTTC,CASSGSVLRTQYF
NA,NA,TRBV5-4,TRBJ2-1,TGTGCCAGCAGCCTATATAACAATGAGCAGTTCTTC,CASSLYNNEQFF
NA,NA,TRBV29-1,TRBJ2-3,TGCAGCGTTGAATGGAGTCGAGACCCAAGGATCACAGATACGCAGTATTTT,CSVEWSRDPRITDTQYF